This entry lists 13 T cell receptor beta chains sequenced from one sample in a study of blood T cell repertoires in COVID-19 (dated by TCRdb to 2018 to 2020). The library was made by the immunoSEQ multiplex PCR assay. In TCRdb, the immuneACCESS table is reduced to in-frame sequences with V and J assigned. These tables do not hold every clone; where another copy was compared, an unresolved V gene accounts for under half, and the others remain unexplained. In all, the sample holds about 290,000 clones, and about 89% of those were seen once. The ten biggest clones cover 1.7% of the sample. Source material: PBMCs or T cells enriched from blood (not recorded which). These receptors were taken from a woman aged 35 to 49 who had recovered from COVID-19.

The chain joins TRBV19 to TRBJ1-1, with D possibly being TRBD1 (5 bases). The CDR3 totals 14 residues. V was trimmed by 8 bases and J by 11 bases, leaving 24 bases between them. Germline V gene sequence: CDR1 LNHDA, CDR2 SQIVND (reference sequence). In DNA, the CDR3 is TGTGCCAGTTCATACTCCCAGGGATCGAAGCCGGCTTTCTTT. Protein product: CASSYSQGSKPAFF.

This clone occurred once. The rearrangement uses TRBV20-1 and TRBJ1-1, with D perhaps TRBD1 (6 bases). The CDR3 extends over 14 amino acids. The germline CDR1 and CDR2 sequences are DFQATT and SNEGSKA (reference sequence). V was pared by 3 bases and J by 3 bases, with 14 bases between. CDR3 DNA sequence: TGCAGTGCTAGTCAGGCTCAGGGGTACACTGAAGCTTTCTTT. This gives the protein CSASQAQGYTEAFF.

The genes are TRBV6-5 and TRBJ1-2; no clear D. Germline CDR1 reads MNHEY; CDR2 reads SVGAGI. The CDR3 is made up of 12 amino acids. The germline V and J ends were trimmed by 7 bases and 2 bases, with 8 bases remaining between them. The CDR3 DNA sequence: TGTGCCAGCAATTTTCAGAACTATGGCTACACCTTC. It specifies CASNFQNYGYTF.

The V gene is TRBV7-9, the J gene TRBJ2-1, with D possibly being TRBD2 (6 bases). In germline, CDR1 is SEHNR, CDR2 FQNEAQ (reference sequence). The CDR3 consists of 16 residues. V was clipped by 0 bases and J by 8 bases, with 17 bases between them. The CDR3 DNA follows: TGTGCCAGCAGCTTAGCGAGTAGCGGACCTCGGGATGAGCAGTTCTTC. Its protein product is CASSLASSGPRDEQFF.

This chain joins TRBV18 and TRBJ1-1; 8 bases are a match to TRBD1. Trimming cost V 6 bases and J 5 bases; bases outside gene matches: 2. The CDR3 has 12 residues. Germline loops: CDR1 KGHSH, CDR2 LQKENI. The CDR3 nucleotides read TGTGCCAGCTCGGACAGGGTAACTGAAGCTTTCTTT. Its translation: CASSDRVTEAFF.

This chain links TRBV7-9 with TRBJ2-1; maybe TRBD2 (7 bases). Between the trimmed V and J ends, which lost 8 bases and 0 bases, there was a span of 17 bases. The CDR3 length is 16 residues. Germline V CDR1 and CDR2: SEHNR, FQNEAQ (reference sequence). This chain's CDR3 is CASLPRGGTSYNEQFF. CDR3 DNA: TGTGCCAGCCTACCCCGCGGGGGCACCTCCTACAATGAGCAGTTCTTC.

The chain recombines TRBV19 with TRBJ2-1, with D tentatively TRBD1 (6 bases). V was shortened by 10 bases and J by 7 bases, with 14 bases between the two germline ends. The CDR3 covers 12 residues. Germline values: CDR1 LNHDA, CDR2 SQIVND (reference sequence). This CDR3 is CATKGDRNEQFF. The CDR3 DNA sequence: TGTGCCACCAAGGGGGATCGGAATGAGCAGTTCTTC.

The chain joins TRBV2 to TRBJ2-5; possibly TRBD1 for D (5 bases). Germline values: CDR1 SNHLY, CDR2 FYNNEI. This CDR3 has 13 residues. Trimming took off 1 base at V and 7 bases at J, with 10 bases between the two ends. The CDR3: CASSEGQGVTQYF. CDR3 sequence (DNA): TGTGCCAGCAGTGAAGGCCAGGGTGTGACCCAGTACTTC. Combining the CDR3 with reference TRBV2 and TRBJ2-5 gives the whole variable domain EPEVTQTPSHQVTQMGQEVILRCVPISNHLYFYWYRQILGQKVEFLVSFYNNEISEKSEIFDDQFSVERPDGSNFTLKIRSTKLEDSAMYFCASSEGQGVTQYFGPGTRLLVL.

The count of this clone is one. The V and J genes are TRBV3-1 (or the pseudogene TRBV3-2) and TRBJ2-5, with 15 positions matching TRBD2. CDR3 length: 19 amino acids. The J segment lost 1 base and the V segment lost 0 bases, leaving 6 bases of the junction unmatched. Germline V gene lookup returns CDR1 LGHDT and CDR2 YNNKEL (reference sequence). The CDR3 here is CASSQDLGLAGGIQETQYF. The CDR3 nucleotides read TGTGCCAGCAGCCAAGATCTGGGACTAGCGGGGGGTATCCAAGAGACCCAGTACTTC.

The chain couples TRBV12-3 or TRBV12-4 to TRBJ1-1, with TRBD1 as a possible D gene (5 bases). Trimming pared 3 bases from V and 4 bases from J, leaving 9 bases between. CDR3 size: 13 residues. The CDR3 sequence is CASSFRGFTEAFF. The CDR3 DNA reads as TGTGCCAGCAGTTTCCGGGGGTTCACTGAAGCTTTCTTT.

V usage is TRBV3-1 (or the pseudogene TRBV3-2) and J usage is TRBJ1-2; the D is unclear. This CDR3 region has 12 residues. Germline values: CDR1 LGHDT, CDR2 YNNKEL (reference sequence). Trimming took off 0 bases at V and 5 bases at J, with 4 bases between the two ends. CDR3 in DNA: TGTGCCAGCAGCCAAGATCGGTATGGCTACACCTTC. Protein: CASSQDRYGYTF.

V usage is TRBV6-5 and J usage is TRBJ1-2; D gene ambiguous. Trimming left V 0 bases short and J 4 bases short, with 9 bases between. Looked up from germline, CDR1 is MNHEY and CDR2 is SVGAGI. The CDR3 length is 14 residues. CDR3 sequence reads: CASSYSGEVYGYTF. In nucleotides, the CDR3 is TGTGCCAGCAGTTACTCTGGTGAGGTCTATGGCTACACCTTC.

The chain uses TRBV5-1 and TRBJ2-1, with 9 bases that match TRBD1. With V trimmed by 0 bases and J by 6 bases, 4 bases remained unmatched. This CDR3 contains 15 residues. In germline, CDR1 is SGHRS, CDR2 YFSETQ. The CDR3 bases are TGCGCCAGCAGCTTGGGTGGGGACAGGGTCAATGAGCAGTTCTTC. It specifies CASSLGGDRVNEQFF. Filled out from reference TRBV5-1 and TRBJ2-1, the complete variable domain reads KAGVTQTPRYLIKTRGQQVTLSCSPISGHRSVSWYQQTPGQGLQFLFEYFSETQRNKGNFPGRFSGRQFSNSRSEMNVSTLELGDSALYLCASSLGGDRVNEQFFGPGTRLTVL.